The rows below give T cell receptor beta chains drawn from one sample of a study of somatic mutations in cytotoxic T cells in rheumatoid arthritis. Repertoires were generated with immunoSEQ multiplex PCR, while TCRdb's copy carries only in-frame clones and drops some. The table has roughly 10,000 clones, under 80% seen once. Sequences were obtained from CD8+ T cells sorted from blood. Source of these receptors: a man aged 50-59 years in good health. Both conserved end residues are part of each CDR3. The D gene is left open where the match is weak. Rows give clone size only sometimes, using once, few, many, or a class for an expanded clone.

>TRBV28|TRBJ2-1|-|-
TGTGCCAGCAGGAGTCGTAGCGATCACAATGAGCAGTTCTTC
CASRSRSDHNEQFF
>TRBV27|TRBJ2-7|-|-
TGTGCCAGCAGTTTTTTTTTCCGCGGATCCTACGAGCAGTACTTC
CASSFFFRGSYEQYF
>TRBV14|TRBJ2-7|-|-
TGTGCCAGCAGCCCCGGCGGACTGGGCGAGCAGTACTTC
CASSPGGLGEQYF
>TRBV4-3|TRBJ2-1|TRBD2|-
TGCGCCAGCAGTATTCTGGATAGCGGGGGGAACGACAATGAGCAGTTCTTC
CASSILDSGGNDNEQFF
>TRBV2|TRBJ2-7|TRBD2|-
TGTGCCGCTCGGGGGGGGGTCTACGAGCAGTACTTC
CAARGGVYEQYF
>TRBV6-1|TRBJ2-7|-|-
TGTGCCAGCAGTGAAGGGGGCAGCTCCTACGAGCAGTACTTC
CASSEGGSSYEQYF
>TRBV5-4|TRBJ1-6|TRBD1|once
TGTGCCAGCAGCTGGACAGGGCTATCCACCCTCCACTTT
CASSWTGLSTLHF
>TRBV7-9|TRBJ2-7|TRBD2|-
TGTGCCAGCAGCGTCTTGACTAGCGGCCTCTCCTACGAGCAGTACTTC
CASSVLTSGLSYEQYF
>TRBV6-6|TRBJ2-7|-|-
TGTGCCAGCAGAAAAAATCCGGGAGAGAGCTACGAGCAGTACTTC
CASRKNPGESYEQYF
>TRBV5-1|TRBJ2-7|TRBD2|once
TGCGCCAGCAGCTTGGTTACTAGCGGGGCAAGCTCCTACGAGCAGTACTTC
CASSLVTSGASSYEQYF
>TRBV4-3|TRBJ2-7|-|-
TGCGCCAGCAGCCAAGAAAGGGGGGGTGGGCAGTACTTC
CASSQERGGGQYF
>TRBV29-1|TRBJ1-4|-|-
TGCAGCGCCGCGGACAAGAATGAAAAACTGTTTTTT
CSAADKNEKLFF
>TRBV4-3|TRBJ2-1|-|-
TGCGCCAGCAGCCAAGATAGATTCTACGAGCAGTTCTTC
CASSQDRFYEQFF
>TRBV27|TRBJ2-1|TRBD2|-
TGTGCCAGCAGTTCACCACGGGGTAGCGGGATCAATGAGCAGTTCTTC
CASSSPRGSGINEQFF
>TRBV6-4|TRBJ2-1|-|-
TGTGCCAGCAGTGAGTTAGCCAACAATGAGCAGTTCTTC
CASSELANNEQFF
>TRBV27|TRBJ1-5|-|-
TGTGCCAGCAGTTTAGGCAGGGGTAGCAATCAGCCCCAGCATTTT
CASSLGRGSNQPQHF
>TRBV19|TRBJ1-5|TRBD1|-
TGTGCCAGTAGTCTAAAGACAGGGCGGAGGCAGCCCCAGCATTTT
CASSLKTGRRQPQHF
>TRBV2|TRBJ1-5|TRBD1|few
TGTGCCAGCAGTGCAGGGGGAGATCAGCCCCAGCATTTT
CASSAGGDQPQHF
>TRBV27|TRBJ2-7|-|-
TGTGCCAGCAGTGCTAGACAGGACGCTACCTACGAGCAGTACTTC
CASSARQDATYEQYF
>TRBV7-9|TRBJ2-7|-|few
TGTGCCAGCAGCTGGGGGACACCTAACGAGCAGTACTTC
CASSWGTPNEQYF
>TRBV19|TRBJ1-5|-|-
TGTGCCAGCAGGGGCCGGGGCTTAGCTGGTCAGCCCCAGCATTTT
CASRGRGLAGQPQHF
>TRBV4-3|TRBJ1-2|TRBD1|few
TGCGCCAGCAGCCCGACAGGGAGGAGCTATGGCTACACCTTC
CASSPTGRSYGYTF
>TRBV6-6|TRBJ2-3|-|-
TGTGCCAGCAGTTTCAGGGGACGCACAGATACGCAGTATTTT
CASSFRGRTDTQYF
>TRBV5-4|TRBJ1-2|-|-
TGTGCCAGCAGCTTATTGGGGGGGGCGCAGGCTCTCTCCTTC
CASSLLGGAQALSF
>TRBV19|TRBJ1-2|TRBD1|-
TGTGCCAGTAGTATCGACCAATGGGACAGGGTGGGATATGGCTACACCTTC
CASSIDQWDRVGYGYTF
>TRBV7-9|TRBJ2-5|TRBD1|-
TGTGCCAGCAGCTTACGACAGGGGGCCGCCCAAGAGACCCAGTACTTC
CASSLRQGAAQETQYF
>TRBV7-9|TRBJ2-5|-|-
TGTGCCAGCAGCTTACCAGGGATGGGGGAGACCCAGTACTTC
CASSLPGMGETQYF
>TRBV7-8|TRBJ1-1|-|few
TGTGCCAGCAGCCCAGTCTTACGAGGCGAAGCTTTCTTT
CASSPVLRGEAFF
>TRBV11-2|TRBJ1-1|-|-
TGTGCCAGCAGCTTCGGACAGCTGAACACTGAAGCTTTCTTT
CASSFGQLNTEAFF
>TRBV5-1|TRBJ2-7|-|-
TGCGCCAGCAGCGAAAGGGTCGAGGGCTACGAGCAGTACTTC
CASSERVEGYEQYF
>TRBV19|TRBJ2-7|-|few
TGTGCCAGTAGTATTGGTTTTGGCAGTTTTTACGAGCAGTACTTC
CASSIGFGSFYEQYF
>TRBV9|TRBJ2-3|TRBD2|-
TGTGCCAGCAGCCCCGGGGGGGGACCAGATACGCAGTATTTT
CASSPGGGPDTQYF
>TRBV7-8|TRBJ2-7|-|-
TGTGCCAGCAGCTTAGCGTCAGGGCCCCACGAGCAGTACTTC
CASSLASGPHEQYF
>TRBV4-3|TRBJ1-1|TRBD1|-
TGCGCCAGCAGCCAAGTTATAGGGGGCCCGAACACTGAAGCTTTCTTT
CASSQVIGGPNTEAFF
>TRBV9|TRBJ1-2|-|-
TGTGCCAGCAGCGGGTTCCTAAGCTATGGCTACACCTTC
CASSGFLSYGYTF
>TRBV13|TRBJ2-7|TRBD1|-
TGTGCCAGCAGCTTGTTGGGACAGGGGGTCCGTCCTGGTTCGGACGAGCAGTACTTC
CASSLLGQGVRPGSDEQYF
>TRBV7-9|TRBJ2-4|-|-
TGTGCCAGCACCCCACGGGCCAAAAACATTCAGTACTTC
CASTPRAKNIQYF
>TRBV27|TRBJ1-1|-|-
TGTGCCAGCAGTTTAGGTCCGACCGGGGGCACTGAAGCTTTCTTT
CASSLGPTGGTEAFF
>TRBV4-1|TRBJ1-5|-|few
TGCGCCAGCAGCCAAGAGGGGCGAAATAGCAATCAGCCCCAGCATTTT
CASSQEGRNSNQPQHF
>TRBV7-9|TRBJ1-1|-|-
TGTGCCAGCAGGGAGGGAGGGGGCACTGAAGCTTTCTTT
CASREGGGTEAFF
>TRBV19|TRBJ2-2|TRBD1|-
TGTGCCAGTAGGGACAGGGGGCCGAACGGGGAGCTGTTTTTT
CASRDRGPNGELFF
>TRBV29-1|TRBJ2-2|-|once
TGCAGCGTTGAAGATCTTCCTATCGGACTTGCGAACACCGGGGAGCTGTTTTTT
CSVEDLPIGLANTGELFF
>TRBV18|TRBJ2-3|-|medium-sized
TGTGCCAGCTCACCAGACTTCCAGGGCGGAGATACGCAGTATTTT
CASSPDFQGGDTQYF
>TRBV9|TRBJ2-3|-|-
TGTGCCAGCAGCGTAGGGGGGAGGACAGGCCCAGATACGCAGTATTTT
CASSVGGRTGPDTQYF
>TRBV7-3|TRBJ2-3|-|-
TGTGCCAGCAGCTTCTCCCGGGGAGATACGCAGTATTTT
CASSFSRGDTQYF
>TRBV27|TRBJ1-2|-|-
TGTGCCAGCAGTTTAAGTGGCCAGTCCCATTGGGGCTACACCTTC
CASSLSGQSHWGYTF
>TRBV6-6|TRBJ2-6|-|few
TGTGCCAGCCCTCTCTCTGGGGCCAACGTCCTGACTTTC
CASPLSGANVLTF
>TRBV4-1|TRBJ1-6|-|-
TGCGCCAGCAGCCAAGTTGACCCGATTAGGACAAGTCGACTCCTCCACTTT
CASSQVDPIRTSRLLHF
>TRBV7-8|TRBJ2-4|TRBD1|-
TGTGCCAGCAGCCTGACAGGGTATGATATCGAAAACATTCAGTACTTC
CASSLTGYDIENIQYF
>TRBV19|TRBJ2-7|TRBD2|-
TGTGCCAGTAGTAACCGGGGCTCCGGGGGGGCCTCTCGCGAGCAGTACTTC
CASSNRGSGGASREQYF
>TRBV27|TRBJ2-5|TRBD2|-
TGTGCCAGCAGTCCGGGGACTAGACGGACCCAGTACTTC
CASSPGTRRTQYF
>TRBV7-8|TRBJ1-2|-|-
TGTGCCAGCAGCTTAAAGAGGGCCCCATACAGGGATGGCTACACCTTC
CASSLKRAPYRDGYTF
>TRBV10-1|TRBJ2-7|TRBD1|medium-sized
TGCGCCAGCAGTTCCGGACAGGGGACCCGAGAGAGCTCCTACGAGCAGTACTTC
CASSSGQGTRESSYEQYF
>TRBV7-9|TRBJ2-7|TRBD2|few
TGTGCCAGCAGCAAGGGACTAGCGGGAACCTACGAGCAGTACTTC
CASSKGLAGTYEQYF
>TRBV2|TRBJ1-2|-|-
TGTGCCAGCAGTGGACAGCCTAACTATGGCTACACCTTC
CASSGQPNYGYTF
>TRBV7-9|TRBJ1-2|TRBD1|-
TGTGCCAGCAGCAAGGGACAGCCCCTGCATGGCTACACCTTC
CASSKGQPLHGYTF
>TRBV7-8|TRBJ2-7|-|once
TGTGCCAGCAGCTTGTTCGACAGGACCCACCGGGGCTACGAGCAGTACTTC
CASSLFDRTHRGYEQYF
>TRBV9|TRBJ2-1|TRBD2|-
TGTGCCAGCAGCGTAGCCGGGACTAGCGGGAGTCCTTACAATGAGCAGTTCTTC
CASSVAGTSGSPYNEQFF